A selection of T cell receptor beta chains follows, all from one sample in a study of shared clonotypes between healthy human individuals. Clones were read by immunoSEQ multiplex PCR, and TCRdb kept only the in-frame ones, dropping some. Seen here are some 2,100,000 clones, approximately 95% observed once, and the top ten hold 0.13%. Sequencing was carried out using naive CD4+ T cells sorted from blood. Every receptor here comes from a man aged 18 to 29 in good health. The conserved cysteine and the conserved F or W are not part of the CDR3 here.

v_call,j_call,cdr3_aa
TRBV5-8,TRBJ2-5,ASSLAWQGSVETQY
TRBV14,TRBJ2-5,ASSHFGETQY
TRBV5-1,TRBJ1-6,ASSLDSPYNSPLH
TRBV28,TRBJ2-5,ASRRDSLETQY
TRBV4-3,TRBJ2-3,ASSQEKNTQY
TRBV19,TRBJ1-2,ASYRDGYT
TRBV6-1,TRBJ2-1,ASGGQKPYNEQF
TRBV4-1,TRBJ1-1,ASSQFGEAESTEAF
TRBV29-1,TRBJ2-7,SVEASTYEQY
TRBV7-9,TRBJ2-5,ASSLVDRAGETQY
TRBV4-1,TRBJ2-1,ASSPGQFREGEQF
TRBV11-2,TRBJ2-2,ASSLASLFNTGELF
TRBV10-2,TRBJ2-2,ASSRLAELNTGELF
TRBV18,TRBJ1-3,ASSPPVGHDSGNTIY
TRBV27,TRBJ1-1,ASRGRSWNTEAF
TRBV18,TRBJ2-7,ASSPPNSGLYEQY
TRBV19,TRBJ1-2,ASRGGKGFYGYT
TRBV7-9,TRBJ1-2,ASSLSGKDGAYGYT
TRBV6-5,TRBJ1-3,ASSYSAGSGNTIY
TRBV6-1,TRBJ2-3,ASDGQPGDTQY
TRBV6-1,TRBJ2-3,ASGRSGTASDTQY
TRBV27,TRBJ2-6,ASRGQGSLSGANVLT
TRBV27,TRBJ2-7,ASSLSGTSGYEQY
TRBV4-1,TRBJ1-2,ASSQEPTGRGYGYT
TRBV11-2,TRBJ2-5,ASSFGQQIQETQY
TRBV5-1,TRBJ2-3,ASSLVAGATDTQY
TRBV19,TRBJ1-1,ASRAVGSTEAF
TRBV21-1,TRBJ1-6,ASSKRAPKGSSYNSPLH
TRBV5-8,TRBJ2-5,ASSQGETQY
TRBV5-1,TRBJ2-1,ASSLDLSEQF
TRBV28,TRBJ2-5,ASSLAGGLEAQY
TRBV19,TRBJ1-1,ASSIVESAEAF
TRBV4-3,TRBJ2-7,ASSFTGTGIYEQY
TRBV18,TRBJ1-6,ASSPPQGRSPLH
TRBV6-5,TRBJ1-1,ASSRKGGGAF
TRBV29-1,TRBJ2-7,SIGTDAYEQY
TRBV4-1,TRBJ2-3,ASTPGTGYADTQY
TRBV6-1,TRBJ2-3,ASSAFSGSRTDTQY
TRBV29-1,TRBJ2-7,SVGEGGRYEQY
TRBV5-4,TRBJ2-2,ASSRMGGPLTGELF
TRBV5-1,TRBJ1-3,ASSFSQGPGNTIY
TRBV10-1,TRBJ2-5,ASSETGRPRETQY
TRBV6-6,TRBJ1-1,ASRPDRGALAEAF
TRBV4-1,TRBJ2-1,ASSQAPSGGYNEQF
TRBV6-5,TRBJ1-2,ASSPGQVYGYT
TRBV30,TRBJ1-2,AWNRAPNVYGYT
TRBV18,TRBJ1-1,ASSRSVTEAF
TRBV12-5,TRBJ2-2,ASGRYPRGELF